This T cell receptor (beta chain) is drawn from a study of OX40 agonist ivuxolimab in advanced cancers. Study as a whole: Dose-escalation patients suffered from hepatocellular carcinoma, melanoma, renal cell or head and neck cancer.

A note on this clone: Its antigen is not known.

Germline values: CDR1 MNHEY, CDR2 SMNVEV (reference sequence). The J segment lost 5 bases and the V segment lost 5 bases, leaving 4 bases of the junction unmatched. The CDR3 is made up of 15 amino acids. Broader study findings: Clonal expansion was among the lowest in partial responders at 0.1-3.0 mg/kg, especially CD8+. At 0.1 to 3.0 mg/kg and by week 6, CD4+ and CD8+ T cells in the blood had expanded clonally. Antigen specificity of clonally expanded peripheral T cells was not established.

Here immunoSEQ multiplex PCR was the method, and the copy in TCRdb shows in-frame clones only, minus some. The repertoire holds about 80,000 clones, with over 75% as singletons. The sequenced sample was CD4+ or CD8+ T cells sorted from blood, obtained in a trial of the OX40 agonist ivuxolimab. This chain joins TRBV27 and TRBJ2-2; TRBD2 aligns across 11 bases. This TCR was recovered from an adult with an advanced solid tumor such as melanoma, head and neck, liver or kidney cancer. CDR3 in DNA: TGTGCCAGCAGTACTAGCGGGAGAGTAACCGGGGAGCTGTTTTTT. Protein product: CASSTSGRVTGELFF.